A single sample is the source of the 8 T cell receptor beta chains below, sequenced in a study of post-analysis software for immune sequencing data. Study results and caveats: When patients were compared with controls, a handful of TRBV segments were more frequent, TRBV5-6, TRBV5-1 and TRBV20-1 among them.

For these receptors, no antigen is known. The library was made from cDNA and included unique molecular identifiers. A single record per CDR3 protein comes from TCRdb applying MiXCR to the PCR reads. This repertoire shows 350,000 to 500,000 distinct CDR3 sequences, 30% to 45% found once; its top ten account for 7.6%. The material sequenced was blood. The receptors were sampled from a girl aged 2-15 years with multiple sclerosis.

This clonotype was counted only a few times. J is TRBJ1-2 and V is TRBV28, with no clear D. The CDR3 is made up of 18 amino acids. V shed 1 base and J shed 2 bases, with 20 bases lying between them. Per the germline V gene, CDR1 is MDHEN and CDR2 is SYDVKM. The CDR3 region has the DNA TGTGCCAGCAGTTTATCCGGGGTGCGGCCCTTGGGCAACTATGGCTACACCTTC. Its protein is CASSLSGVRPLGNYGYTF.

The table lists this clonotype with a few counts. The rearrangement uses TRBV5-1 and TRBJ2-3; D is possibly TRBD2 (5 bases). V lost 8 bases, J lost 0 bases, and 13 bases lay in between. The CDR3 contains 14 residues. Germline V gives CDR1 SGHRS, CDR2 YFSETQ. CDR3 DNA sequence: TGCGCCAGTAGGACTCTTTCTAGCACAGATACGCAGTATTTT. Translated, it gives CASRTLSSTDTQYF.

The CDR3 is CASSQSVLAGAETQYF. The CDR3 nucleotides read TGTGCCAGCAGCCAATCAGTCCTAGCGGGAGCCGAGACCCAGTACTTC. This rearrangement joins TRBV3-1 to TRBJ2-5; 10 bases map to TRBD2. The germline CDR1 and CDR2 sequences are LGHDT and YNNKEL (reference sequence). The CDR3 contains 16 residues. Losses at the gene ends were 2 bases for V and 5 bases for J; bases not matched to a gene: 8.

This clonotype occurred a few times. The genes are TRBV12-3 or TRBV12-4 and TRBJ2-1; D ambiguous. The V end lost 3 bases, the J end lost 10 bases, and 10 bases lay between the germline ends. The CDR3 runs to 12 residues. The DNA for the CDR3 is TGTGCCAGCAGTTTCAAGACCGGGGAGCAGTTCTTC. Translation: CASSFKTGEQFF.

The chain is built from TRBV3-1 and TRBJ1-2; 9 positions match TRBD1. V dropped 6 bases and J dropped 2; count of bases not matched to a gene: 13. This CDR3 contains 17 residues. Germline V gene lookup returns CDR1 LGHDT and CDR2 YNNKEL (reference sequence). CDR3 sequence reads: CASSHIEGQGSNYGYTF. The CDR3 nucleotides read TGTGCCAGCAGTCACATCGAAGGACAGGGGTCGAACTATGGCTACACCTTC.

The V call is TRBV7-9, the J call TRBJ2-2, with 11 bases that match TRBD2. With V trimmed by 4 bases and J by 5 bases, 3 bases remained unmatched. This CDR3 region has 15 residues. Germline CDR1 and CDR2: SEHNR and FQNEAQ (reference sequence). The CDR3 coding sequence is TGTGCCAGCAGCTCTAGCGGGAGGAGTACCGGGGAGCTGTTTTTT. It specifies CASSSSGRSTGELFF.

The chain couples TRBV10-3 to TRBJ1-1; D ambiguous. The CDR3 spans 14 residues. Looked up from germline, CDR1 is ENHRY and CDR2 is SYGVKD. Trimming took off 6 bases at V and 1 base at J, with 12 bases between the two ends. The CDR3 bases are TGTGCCATCAGCAGAGGTTCCGGGAACACTGAAGCTTTCTTT. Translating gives CAISRGSGNTEAFF.

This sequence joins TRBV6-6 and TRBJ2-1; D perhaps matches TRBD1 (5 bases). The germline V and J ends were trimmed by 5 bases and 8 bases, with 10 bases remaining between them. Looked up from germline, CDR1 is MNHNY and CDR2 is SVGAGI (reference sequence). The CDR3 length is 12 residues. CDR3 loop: CASSGHTHEQFF. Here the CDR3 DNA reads TGTGCCAGCAGTGGACATACCCATGAGCAGTTCTTC.